These T cell receptor beta chains were read from a single sample in a study of cytomegalovirus exposure and HLA in healthy donors. Here immunoSEQ multiplex PCR was the method, and the copy in TCRdb shows in-frame clones only, minus some. The sample lists about 110,000 clones, 65% occurring once. What was sequenced was PBMCs. These receptors were obtained from a man aged 30-40 years in good health and CMV-seropositive. Both conserved end residues are part of each CDR3. The D gene is left open where the match is weak. Expanded clones are given a class, and other clones once, few, many or no size at all.

D | size | J | V | DNA | CDR3
- | - | TRBJ1-6 | TRBV4-1 | TGCGCCAGCAGCCCTACAGGGAATTCACCCCTCCACTTT | CASSPTGNSPLHF
TRBD1 | once | TRBJ1-2 | TRBV7-2 | TGTGCCAGCAGCCCGTGGACAGGGCCTACTAACTATGGCTACACCTTC | CASSPWTGPTNYGYTF
TRBD1 | - | TRBJ2-7 | TRBV5-6 | TGTGCAAGCAGCTTCGACAGGGTAACTTACGAGCAGTACTTC | CASSFDRVTYEQYF
- | - | TRBJ2-1 | TRBV11-2 | TGTGCCAGCAGCTTCGGGGAGCAGTTCTTC | CASSFGEQFF
- | - | TRBJ2-5 | TRBV2 | TGTGCCAGCAGTACCCGACAGTACCAAGAGACCCAGTACTTC | CASSTRQYQETQYF
TRBD2 | - | TRBJ2-3 | TRBV7-2 | TGTGCCAGCAGCTTAGCTAGCGGGGCCAAAGATACGCAGTATTTT | CASSLASGAKDTQYF
TRBD1 | - | TRBJ1-4 | TRBV9 | TGTGCCAGCAGCCCACGGACAGGGGAAAAACTGTTTTTT | CASSPRTGEKLFF
- | - | TRBJ2-5 | TRBV28 | TGTGCCAGCAATTTGGACATAAACCAAGAGACCCAGTACTTC | CASNLDINQETQYF
- | - | TRBJ2-7 | TRBV7-9 | TGTGCCAGCAGCTCCCGCGGGCAGGGGCTCTACGAGCAGTACTTC | CASSSRGQGLYEQYF
- | - | TRBJ2-5 | TRBV6-1 | TGTGCCAGCAGTGAAAAGTTTGCACAGGGTATCAAGACCCAGTACTTC | CASSEKFAQGIKTQYF
TRBD2 | few | TRBJ2-7 | TRBV11-3 | TGTGCCAGCAGCTCGCGGGGGGGTCCCTACGAGCAGTACTTC | CASSSRGGPYEQYF
TRBD1 | - | TRBJ2-5 | TRBV29-1 | TGCAGCGTTGTAGGGGGCAGGAGGGAGACCCAGTACTTC | CSVVGGRRETQYF
- | - | TRBJ1-1 | TRBV7-8 | TGTGCCAGCAGCCCCCGAGGGAGTGAAGCTTTCTTT | CASSPRGSEAFF
- | - | TRBJ2-5 | TRBV14 | TGTGCCAGCAGCCGCCGCGGGGGCGCAGAGACCCAGTACTTC | CASSRRGGAETQYF
- | once | TRBJ1-5 | TRBV4-3 | TGCGCCAGCAGCCAGGAAAGCGGCAATCAGCCCCAGCATTTT | CASSQESGNQPQHF
- | - | TRBJ1-2 | TRBV7-6 | TGTGCCAGCAGCCCGGGACAAAACTATGGCTACACCTTC | CASSPGQNYGYTF
TRBD1 | - | TRBJ2-3 | TRBV10-3 | TGTGCCATCAGTGATTTGGGACAGTCCGGTGATACGCAGTATTTT | CAISDLGQSGDTQYF
TRBD2 | few | TRBJ2-2 | TRBV25-1 | TGTGCCAGCAGTGTCCTAGCGGGGGGGCTCTACACCGGGGAGCTGTTTTTT | CASSVLAGGLYTGELFF
- | - | TRBJ2-2 | TRBV21-1 | TGTGCCAGCAGCACAACCACCCAGGGGGTTTTGGCCGGGGAGCTGTTTTTT | CASSTTTQGVLAGELFF
- | - | TRBJ1-4 | TRBV6-1 | TGTGCCAGCAGTGAGAGGTTCGCAACTAATGAAAAACTGTTTTTT | CASSERFATNEKLFF
- | - | TRBJ1-3 | TRBV6-1 | TGTGCCAGCAGTGACGTCAGGAACCCTGGAAACACCATATATTTT | CASSDVRNPGNTIYF
- | few | TRBJ1-1 | TRBV5-1 | TGCGCCAGCAGCGACCAGGCGAACACTGAAGCTTTCTTT | CASSDQANTEAFF
- | - | TRBJ2-5 | TRBV7-7 | TGTGCTAGCAGCTTGGGACACTTGGGGGAGACCCAGTACTTC | CASSLGHLGETQYF
- | - | TRBJ2-7 | TRBV5-1 | TGCGCCAGCAGCTCGGGTTTTGACTACGAGCAGTACTTC | CASSSGFDYEQYF
- | - | TRBJ1-2 | TRBV27 | TGTGCCAGCAGTTTCCAACAAGGGGGAAGTGGAGGCTACACCTTC | CASSFQQGGSGGYTF
TRBD2 | - | TRBJ2-1 | TRBV4-1 | TGCGCCAGCAGCCAACGGACTAGCGGGGGGTCAGGTGAGCAGTTCTTC | CASSQRTSGGSGEQFF
- | - | TRBJ2-2 | TRBV28 | TGTGCCAGCAGTTTCACTCCTCTAGAGAACACCGGGGAGCTGTTTTTT | CASSFTPLENTGELFF
TRBD2 | - | TRBJ2-7 | TRBV11-2 | TGTGCCAGCAGTTATGGATCCGGGACTAGTTCCGTGCAGTACTTC | CASSYGSGTSSVQYF
- | - | TRBJ2-7 | TRBV7-8 | TGTGCCAGCAGCTTATCGAGGGGGGGCTTATACGAGCAGTACTTC | CASSLSRGGLYEQYF
TRBD2 | few | TRBJ2-1 | TRBV2 | TGTGCCAGCAGTGAGGGCGAGCGGGGCCTCAATGAGCAGTTCTTC | CASSEGERGLNEQFF